This entry lists 14 T cell receptor beta chains sequenced from one sample in a study of blood T cell repertoires in COVID-19. TCRdb keeps only in-frame clones here, not all; method: immunoSEQ multiplex PCR. The data hold 150,000 or so clones, with approximately 92% observed a single time. The sequencing sample was made of peripheral blood. Receptors originate from a woman between 50 and 59 years old with acute or convalescent COVID-19.

This chain uses TRBV28 with TRBJ1-5, with a weak D call TRBD1 (6 bases). The length of the CDR3 is 16 residues. Trimming left V 2 bases short and J 4 bases short, with 15 bases between. CDR1 is MDHEN, CDR2 SYDVKM, per germline. The CDR3 is CASSLTLWTANQPQHF. CDR3 coding DNA: TGTGCCAGCAGTTTAACATTGTGGACAGCTAATCAGCCCCAGCATTTT.

The chain joins TRBV2 to TRBJ1-1; TRBD1 matches 8 bases. Looked up from germline, CDR1 is SNHLY and CDR2 is FYNNEI. Trimming took 6 bases from V and 5 from J; bases not matched to a gene: 8. The CDR3 spans 14 residues. This CDR3 reads CASSARGRWTEAFF. For the CDR3, the DNA is TGTGCCAGCAGCGCCAGGGGGCGCTGGACTGAAGCTTTCTTT.

The chain links TRBV7-9 to TRBJ1-3; 9 bases are a match to TRBD1. CDR3 length: 16 residues. Germline V CDR1 and CDR2: SEHNR, FQNEAQ (reference sequence). After removal of 5 bases from V and 2 bases from J, the junction contained 7 bases not matched to a gene. The DNA for the CDR3 is TGTGCCAGCAGCCTACCGGGACAGGGTGCTGGAAACACCATATATTTT. Translated, it gives CASSLPGQGAGNTIYF.

The chain is built from TRBV6-6 and TRBJ2-7, with 7 bases fitting TRBD1. The CDR3 spans 12 residues. The germline CDR1 and CDR2 sequences are MNHNY and SVGAGI (reference sequence). V trimming: 8 bases; J trimming: 3 bases; junction bases outside the gene matches: 4. CDR3 DNA sequence: TGTGCCAGCGAAGACAGGGACTACGAGCAGTACTTC. Translated: CASEDRDYEQYF.

This chain uses TRBV6-2 or TRBV6-3 with TRBJ1-1; no firm D call. The CDR3 spans 16 residues. V lost 2 bases and J lost 3, with 16 bases in between. Germline-derived CDR1 and CDR2 are MNHEY and SVGEGT. The CDR3, as DNA: TGTGCCAGCAGTTACACAATTGGGGAGGCCCACACTGAAGCTTTCTTT. It translates to CASSYTIGEAHTEAFF.

The rearrangement links TRBV5-4 to TRBJ2-5; D is unresolved. The CDR3 loop spans 13 amino acids. The germline V gene has CDR1 SGHNT and CDR2 YYREEE (reference sequence). V lost 0 bases to trimming and J lost 3 bases, with 6 bases between them. The CDR3 protein is CASSLVSEETQYF. The CDR3 DNA sequence: TGTGCCAGCAGCTTGGTCTCGGAAGAGACCCAGTACTTC.

The chain links TRBV5-1 to TRBJ2-5; 7 nucleotides agree with TRBD1. The CDR3 runs to 14 residues. Germline CDR1 reads SGHRS; CDR2 reads YFSETQ. The V segment lost 6 bases and the J segment 2 bases; nucleotides outside the gene matches: 7. The chain's CDR3 is CASNRGEGQETQYF. Here the CDR3 DNA reads TGCGCCAGCAACAGGGGAGAGGGGCAAGAGACCCAGTACTTC.

CDR3 amino acids: CASSFLSGRTDTQYF. DNA of the CDR3: TGTGCCAGCAGTTTTCTGAGCGGGAGGACAGATACGCAGTATTTT. V is TRBV28 and J is TRBJ2-3; 9 bases agree with TRBD2. This CDR3 spans 15 amino acids. V lost 3 bases, J lost 3 bases, and 4 bases stayed unmatched. Germline values: CDR1 MDHEN, CDR2 SYDVKM.

The chain has TRBV7-2 and TRBJ2-3, with D tentatively TRBD1 (5 bases). Germline V gives CDR1 SGHTA, CDR2 FQGNSA. CDR3 size: 16 residues. The V and J ends lost 4 bases and 2 bases respectively, with 16 bases between them. This CDR3 is CASSSPGLGHTDTQYF. CDR3 in DNA: TGTGCCAGCAGCTCTCCAGGGCTAGGACACACAGATACGCAGTATTTT.

This rearrangement joins TRBV28 to TRBJ2-2; TRBD1 agrees at 9 bases. The CDR3 contains 13 residues. CDR1 MDHEN and CDR2 SYDVKM come from the germline V gene. V lost 4 bases to trimming and J lost 10 bases; unmatched junction nucleotides: 4. The CDR3, as DNA: TGTGCCAGCAGTTCGGGACAGGGTTTGGAGCTGTTTTTT. This sequence encodes CASSSGQGLELFF.

J is TRBJ2-5 and V is TRBV7-9; the D is unclear. CDR1 and CDR2 from the germline V gene are SEHNR and FQNEAQ (reference sequence). Trimming cost V 3 bases and J 5 bases, with 4 bases left between them. The length of the CDR3 is 11 residues. CDR3 nucleotide sequence: TGTGCCAGCAGCTTCCCGGAGACCCAGTACTTC. Amino acids: CASSFPETQYF.

This sequence joins TRBV7-9 and TRBJ1-2; 8 bases map to TRBD1. This CDR3 spans 14 amino acids. Per the germline V gene, CDR1 is SEHNR and CDR2 is FQNEAQ (reference sequence). V lost 5 bases to trimming and J lost 8 bases; unmatched junction nucleotides: 10. CDR3 DNA: TGTGCCAGCAGCGCAGACAGGGGCCTGCAGGGCTACACCTTC. Translating it yields CASSADRGLQGYTF.

The chain carries TRBV9 and TRBJ2-1; maybe TRBD1 (6 bases). CDR3 length: 16 residues. V was pared by 1 base and J by 6 bases, with 17 bases between. The germline V gene encodes CDR1 SGDLS and CDR2 YYNGEE. The CDR3 here is CASSVPAGVPINEQFF. Written as DNA, the CDR3 is TGTGCCAGCAGCGTACCAGCAGGGGTCCCGATCAATGAGCAGTTCTTC.

The chain couples TRBV2 to TRBJ1-2; 8 nucleotides align to TRBD1. Per the germline V gene, CDR1 is SNHLY and CDR2 is FYNNEI. CDR3 length: 16 amino acids. Unmatched junction bases numbered 17, after V lost 6 bases and J lost 8 bases. As DNA, the CDR3 is TGTGCCAGCAGGATCAGGACAGGGCAAAATTCAGGAGGCTACACCTTC. Translating it yields CASRIRTGQNSGGYTF.